Reported below is one T cell receptor beta chain. This specimen comes from a study of T cell responses to AZD1222 COVID-19 vaccine. The CDR3 has 16 amino acids. Per germline, CDR1 MDHEN and CDR2 SYDVKM. V shed 6 bases and J shed 4 bases, with 21 bases lying between them. Libraries were prepared by immunoSEQ multiplex PCR; TCRdb keeps only in-frame clonotypes and omits some of them. Among about 180,000 clones listed, about nine tenths were seen once. Here the sequenced sample was peripheral blood, taken on day 0 of AZD1222 vaccination. The clonotype comes from an adult in good health. The J gene is TRBJ1-1, the V gene TRBV28, with D maybe TRBD1 (6 bases). In DNA form, the CDR3 reads TGTGCCAGCAGAACACAGGGTCTGGGATTTGGCACTGAAGCTTTCTTT. It yields the protein CASRTQGLGFGTEAFF.